This TCR beta chain derives from a study of OX40 agonist ivuxolimab in advanced cancers. Comment on this clone: What it recognizes is unknown.

Data came from immunoSEQ multiplex PCR; TCRdb stores just in-frame clones and leaves some out. The sample lists about 110,000 clones; around nine tenths were seen once. Whole-study results and caveats: Researchers report that CD8+ T cells had, on average, more expanded clones than CD4+.

Specimen: CD4+ or CD8+ T cells sorted from blood, collected in a trial of the OX40 agonist ivuxolimab. The clonotype comes from an adult with an advanced solid tumor such as melanoma, head and neck, liver or kidney cancer.

CDR3 loop: CASSPLGLTDTQYF. CDR3 coding DNA: TGTGCCAGCTCACCCCTGGGCCTCACAGATACGCAGTATTTT. The gene calls are TRBV18 and TRBJ2-3; D gene ambiguous. This CDR3 region has 14 residues. Germline CDR1 is KGHSH and CDR2 is LQKENI. V was trimmed by 3 bases and J by 2 bases, leaving 9 bases between them.